These 8 T cell receptor beta chains were sequenced from one sample in a study of blood T cell repertoires in COVID-19. This table comes from immunoSEQ multiplex PCR, and its TCRdb copy is limited to in-frame clones, with some not included. The top ten hold 2% to 2.5% of the sample, which has around 220,000 clones, nearly 90% seen once. Sequenced material: peripheral blood. The receptors derive from a woman aged 40 to 50 who had recovered from COVID-19.

The V and J genes are TRBV5-4 and TRBJ2-4; the match to TRBD1 covers 7 bases. Germline V gene data show CDR1 as SGHNT and CDR2 as YYREEE (reference sequence). V shed 4 bases, J shed 5 bases, and the junction held 9 bases outside the gene matches. CDR3 size: 15 residues. The CDR3 nucleotides are TGTGCCAGCAGCGACGCCCGGACAGGACAAAACATTCAGTACTTC. Residues: CASSDARTGQNIQYF.

The rearrangement joins TRBV30 to TRBJ1-6; no definite D call. Trimming stripped 5 bases from V and 6 bases from J, with 5 bases between. Per germline, CDR1 GTSNPN and CDR2 SVGIG (reference sequence). The CDR3 has 11 amino acids. CDR3 nucleotides: TGTGCCTGGGGACTTAATTCACCCCTCCACTTT. Its protein product is CAWGLNSPLHF. The full variable domain, rest sourced from reference TRBV30 and TRBJ1-6, is SQTIHQWPATLVQPVGSPLSLECTVEGTSNPNLYWYRQAAGRGLQLLFYSVGIGQISSEVPQNLSASRPQDRQFILSSKKLLLSDSGFYLCAWGLNSPLHFGNGTRLTVT.

This chain uses TRBV27 with TRBJ2-2, with TRBD2 matching 8 bases. CDR1 is MNHEY and CDR2 is SMNVEV in the germline V gene (reference sequence). J lost 4 bases, V lost 9 bases, and 7 bases had no gene match. The CDR3 extends over 14 amino acids. This CDR3 is CASASGRGTGELFF. The CDR3 DNA sequence: TGTGCCAGTGCTAGCGGGCGAGGCACCGGGGAGCTGTTTTTT.

The DNA for the CDR3 is TGTGCCAGCAGCTCCTTAGCGGGAGTGGGAAGCTCCTACAATGAGCAGTTCTTC. This translates into CASSSLAGVGSSYNEQFF. The gene calls are TRBV7-8 and TRBJ2-1; 9 positions agree with TRBD2. V lost 4 bases, J lost 0 bases, and 10 bases stayed unmatched. The CDR3 is made up of 18 amino acids. Germline V gene lookup returns CDR1 SGHVS and CDR2 FQNEAQ.

The J gene is TRBJ1-2, the V gene TRBV28; 8 nucleotides match TRBD1. Germline-derived CDR1 and CDR2 are MDHEN and SYDVKM. CDR3 length: 13 amino acids. J gave up 8 bases and V 10 bases, and 12 bases lay outside the gene matches. CDR3 protein: CANRDRRSYGYTF. CDR3 DNA: TGTGCCAACCGGGACAGGCGATCCTACGGCTACACCTTC.

This clone was detected only a few times. The genes are TRBV7-2 and TRBJ2-2, with TRBD1 matching 10 bases. J gave up 5 bases and V 7 bases, and 10 bases lay outside the gene matches. Germline loops: CDR1 SGHTA, CDR2 FQGNSA. This CDR3 region has 16 residues. DNA for the CDR3: TGTGCCAGCATCCAAGGGGGACAGGGGTCAACCGGGGAGCTGTTTTTT. It yields the protein CASIQGGQGSTGELFF.

The chain links TRBV4-1 to TRBJ1-1; unclear D gene. The CDR3 consists of 14 residues. With 1 base removed from V and 0 bases from J, the gap between germline ends came to 6 bases. Germline values: CDR1 MGHRA, CDR2 YSYEKL. The chain's CDR3 is CASSQGQMNTEAFF. Here the CDR3 DNA reads TGCGCCAGCAGCCAAGGCCAGATGAACACTGAAGCTTTCTTT.

This clone was observed a single time. The chain employs TRBV6-5 and TRBJ2-7; 9 nucleotides align to TRBD2. Germline-derived CDR1 and CDR2 are MNHEY and SVGAGI. V gave up 5 bases and J gave up 6 bases; unmatched junction bases: 11. The CDR3 extends over 15 amino acids. The CDR3, as DNA: TGTGCCAGCAGTCGAAACGTAGCGGGAGTTGCCGAGCAGTACTTC. Its protein product is CASSRNVAGVAEQYF.